A selection of T cell receptor beta chains follows, all from one sample in a study of T cells in Graves' hyperthyroidism and ophthalmopathy. TCRdb fed the multiplex PCR reads into MiXCR, producing one record per CDR3 protein. Among fewer than 650,000 distinct CDR3 sequences listed, less than 15% were seen once. Sequencing was done on a sample of blood. These receptors all stem from a woman aged 40 to 49 with Graves' hyperthyroidism. Each CDR3 is given with its conserved first and last residue. D genes are given only for firm matches. A row's size may be missing; if present it is once, few, many or a size class.

CDR3aa: CASSYSRDPKETQYF
CDR3nt: TGTGCCAGCAGTTACTCTCGGGACCCTAAAGAGACCCAGTACTTC
abundance: NA
j_gene: TRBJ2-5
v_gene: TRBV6-2/TRBV6-3
d_gene: NA

CDR3aa: CASSVVGIAGDTQYF
CDR3nt: TGTGCCAGCAGCGTAGTGGGGATAGCGGGAGATACGCAGTATTTT
abundance: many
j_gene: TRBJ2-3
v_gene: TRBV9
d_gene: TRBD2

CDR3aa: CASSPDGDTQYF
CDR3nt: TGTGCCAGCAGCCCAGATGGAGATACGCAGTATTTT
abundance: NA
j_gene: TRBJ2-3
v_gene: TRBV7-8
d_gene: NA

CDR3aa: CASSTSSSYNEQFF
CDR3nt: TGTGCCAGCAGTACTAGCAGCTCCTACAATGAGCAGTTCTTC
abundance: many
j_gene: TRBJ2-1
v_gene: TRBV27
d_gene: NA

CDR3aa: CASRNPGGQGSYEQYF
CDR3nt: TGCGCCAGCAGGAATCCGGGGGGACAGGGTTCCTACGAGCAGTACTTC
abundance: many
j_gene: TRBJ2-7
v_gene: TRBV5-1
d_gene: TRBD1

CDR3aa: CASSITEREAFF
CDR3nt: TGTGCCAGTAGTATTACCGAAAGGGAAGCTTTCTTT
abundance: NA
j_gene: TRBJ1-1
v_gene: TRBV19
d_gene: NA

CDR3aa: CSVSGRSARTGELFF
CDR3nt: TGCAGCGTTAGCGGGAGGTCCGCGAGGACCGGGGAGCTGTTTTTT
abundance: many
j_gene: TRBJ2-2
v_gene: TRBV29-1
d_gene: TRBD2

CDR3aa: CASSSWTGQQYF
CDR3nt: TGTGCCAGCAGTTCTTGGACAGGCCAGCAGTACTTC
abundance: many
j_gene: TRBJ2-7
v_gene: TRBV28
d_gene: TRBD1

CDR3aa: CASSFRGASTDTQYF
CDR3nt: TGTGCCAGCAGCTTCAGGGGAGCGAGCACAGATACGCAGTATTTT
abundance: many
j_gene: TRBJ2-3
v_gene: TRBV7-8
d_gene: NA

CDR3aa: CASSHRLGSSYEQYF
CDR3nt: TGCGCCAGCAGCCATCGTCTCGGGAGCTCCTACGAGCAGTACTTC
abundance: few
j_gene: TRBJ2-7
v_gene: TRBV4-1
d_gene: NA

CDR3aa: CASSRGQGDSNQPQHF
CDR3nt: TGCGCCAGCAGCCGAGGACAGGGGGATAGCAATCAGCCCCAGCATTTT
abundance: NA
j_gene: TRBJ1-5
v_gene: TRBV4-1
d_gene: TRBD1

CDR3aa: CASSPLTGTSYEQYF
CDR3nt: TGCGCCAGCAGCCCGTTGACGGGAACCTCCTACGAGCAGTACTTC
abundance: many
j_gene: TRBJ2-7
v_gene: TRBV5-1
d_gene: NA

CDR3aa: CSAATSGSETQYF
CDR3nt: TGCAGTGCCGCGACTAGCGGGAGTGAGACCCAGTACTTC
abundance: many
j_gene: TRBJ2-5
v_gene: TRBV20-1
d_gene: TRBD2

CDR3aa: CASSLIPRGRGYGYTF
CDR3nt: TGTGCCAGCAGTTTAATACCCCGTGGGAGAGGCTATGGCTACACCTTC
abundance: many
j_gene: TRBJ1-2
v_gene: TRBV12-3/TRBV12-4
d_gene: NA

CDR3aa: CASSLVGSGRVYNEQFF
CDR3nt: TGTGCCAGCAGCTTAGTAGGTAGCGGGAGGGTCTACAATGAGCAGTTCTTC
abundance: few
j_gene: TRBJ2-1
v_gene: TRBV7-9
d_gene: TRBD2

CDR3aa: CSARTSGSYNEQFF
CDR3nt: TGCAGTGCTAGAACCAGCGGGAGCTACAATGAGCAGTTCTTC
abundance: many
j_gene: TRBJ2-1
v_gene: TRBV20-1
d_gene: TRBD2

CDR3aa: CASSVESQINTEAFF
CDR3nt: TGTGCCAGCAGCGTAGAGAGTCAGATAAACACTGAAGCTTTCTTT
abundance: many
j_gene: TRBJ1-1
v_gene: TRBV9
d_gene: NA

CDR3aa: CASTSGTSHEQFF
CDR3nt: TGTGCCAGTACAAGCGGGACTAGCCATGAGCAGTTCTTC
abundance: few
j_gene: TRBJ2-1
v_gene: TRBV19
d_gene: TRBD2

CDR3aa: CAWRQQDPYGYTF
CDR3nt: TGTGCCTGGAGGCAACAGGATCCTTATGGCTACACCTTC
abundance: many
j_gene: TRBJ1-2
v_gene: TRBV30
d_gene: NA

CDR3aa: CAWSVISYNEQFF
CDR3nt: TGTGCCTGGAGTGTAATATCCTACAATGAGCAGTTCTTC
abundance: many
j_gene: TRBJ2-1
v_gene: TRBV30
d_gene: NA